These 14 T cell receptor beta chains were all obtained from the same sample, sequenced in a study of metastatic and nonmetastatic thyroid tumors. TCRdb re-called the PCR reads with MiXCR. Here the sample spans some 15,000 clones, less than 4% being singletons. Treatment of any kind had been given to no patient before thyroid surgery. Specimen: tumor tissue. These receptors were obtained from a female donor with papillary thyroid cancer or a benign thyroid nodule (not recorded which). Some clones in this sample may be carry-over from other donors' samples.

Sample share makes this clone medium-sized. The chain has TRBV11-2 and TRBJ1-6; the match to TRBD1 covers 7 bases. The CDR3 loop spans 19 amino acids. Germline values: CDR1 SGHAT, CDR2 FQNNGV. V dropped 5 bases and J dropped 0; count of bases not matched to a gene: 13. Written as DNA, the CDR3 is TGTGCCAGCAGCGATCGACATTCTCAGGGGGGCTCCTATAATTCACCCCTCCACTTT. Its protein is CASSDRHSQGGSYNSPLHF.

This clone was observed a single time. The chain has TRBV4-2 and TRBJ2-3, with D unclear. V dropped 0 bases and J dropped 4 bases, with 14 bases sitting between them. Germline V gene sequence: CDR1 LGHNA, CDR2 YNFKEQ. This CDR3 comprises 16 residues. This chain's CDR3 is CASSQDKVMGADTQYF. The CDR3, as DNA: TGTGCCAGCAGCCAAGATAAGGTAATGGGCGCAGATACGCAGTATTTT.

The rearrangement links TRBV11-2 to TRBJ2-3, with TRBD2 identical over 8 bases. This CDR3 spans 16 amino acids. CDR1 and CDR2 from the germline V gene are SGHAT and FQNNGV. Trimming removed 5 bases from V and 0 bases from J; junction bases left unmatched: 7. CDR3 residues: CASSTQSSGSTDTQYF. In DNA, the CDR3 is TGTGCCAGCAGCACCCAGTCTAGCGGGAGCACAGATACGCAGTATTTT. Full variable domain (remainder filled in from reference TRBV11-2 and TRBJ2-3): EAGVAQSPRYKIIEKRQSVAFWCNPISGHATLYWYQQILGQGPKLLIQFQNNGVVDDSQLPKDRFSAERLKGVDSTLKIQPAKLEDSAVYLCASSTQSSGSTDTQYFGPGTRLTVL.

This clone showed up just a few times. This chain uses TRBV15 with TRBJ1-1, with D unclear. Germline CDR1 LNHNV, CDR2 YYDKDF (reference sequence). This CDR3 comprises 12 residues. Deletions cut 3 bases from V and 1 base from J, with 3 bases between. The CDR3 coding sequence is TGTGCCACCAGCAGGGAGAACACTGAAGCTTTCTTT. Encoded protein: CATSRENTEAFF.

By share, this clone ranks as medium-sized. CDR3 protein: CASSLTSGNWGYNEQFF. The CDR3 region has the DNA TGCGCCAGCAGCTTGACTAGCGGGAACTGGGGTTACAATGAGCAGTTCTTC. J is TRBJ2-1 and V is TRBV5-1; TRBD2 matches at 10 bases. The germline gives CDR1 SGHRS, CDR2 YFSETQ. V lost 1 base to trimming and J lost 4 bases; unmatched junction nucleotides: 8. This CDR3 comprises 17 residues.

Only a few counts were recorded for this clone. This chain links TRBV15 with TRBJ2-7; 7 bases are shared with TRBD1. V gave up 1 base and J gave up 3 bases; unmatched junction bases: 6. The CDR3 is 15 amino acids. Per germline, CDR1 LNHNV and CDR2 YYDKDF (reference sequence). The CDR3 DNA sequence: TGTGCCACCAGCAGAGGGCAGGGGGATGTCTACGAGCAGTACTTC. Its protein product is CATSRGQGDVYEQYF.

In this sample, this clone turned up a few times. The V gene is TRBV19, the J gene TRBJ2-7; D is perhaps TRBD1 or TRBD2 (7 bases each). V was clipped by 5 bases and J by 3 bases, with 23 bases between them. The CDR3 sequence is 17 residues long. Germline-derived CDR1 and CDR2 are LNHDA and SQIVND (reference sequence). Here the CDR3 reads CASSPRQGGRGVYEQYF. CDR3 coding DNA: TGTGCCAGTAGTCCGAGACAGGGAGGGAGGGGTGTCTACGAGCAGTACTTC.

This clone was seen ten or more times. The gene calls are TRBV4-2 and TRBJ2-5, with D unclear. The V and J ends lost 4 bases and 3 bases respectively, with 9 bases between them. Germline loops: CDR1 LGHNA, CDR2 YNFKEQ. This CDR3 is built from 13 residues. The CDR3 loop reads CASSRSKEETQYF. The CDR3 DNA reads TGTGCCAGCAGCCGCAGTAAGGAAGAGACCCAGTACTTC.

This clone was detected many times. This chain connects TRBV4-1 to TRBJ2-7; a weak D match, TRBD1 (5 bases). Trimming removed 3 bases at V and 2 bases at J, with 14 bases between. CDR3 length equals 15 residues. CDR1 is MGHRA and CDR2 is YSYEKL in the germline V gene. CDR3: CASSQGPTVAYEQYF. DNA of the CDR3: TGCGCCAGCAGCCAGGGGCCGACAGTGGCCTACGAGCAGTACTTC.

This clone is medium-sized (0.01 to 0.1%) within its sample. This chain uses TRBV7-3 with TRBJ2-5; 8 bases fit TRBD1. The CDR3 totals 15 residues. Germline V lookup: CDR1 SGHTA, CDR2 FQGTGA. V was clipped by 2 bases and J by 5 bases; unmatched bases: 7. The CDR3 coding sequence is TGTGCCAGCAGCTTAGGGGGACAGGCCACGGAGACCCAGTACTTC. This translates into CASSLGGQATETQYF. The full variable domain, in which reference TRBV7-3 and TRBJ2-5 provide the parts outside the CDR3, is GAGVSQTPSNKVTEKGKYVELRCDPISGHTALYWYRQSLGQGPEFLIYFQGTGAADDSGLPNDRFFAVRPEGSVSTLKIQRTERGDSAVYLCASSLGGQATETQYFGPGTRLLVL.

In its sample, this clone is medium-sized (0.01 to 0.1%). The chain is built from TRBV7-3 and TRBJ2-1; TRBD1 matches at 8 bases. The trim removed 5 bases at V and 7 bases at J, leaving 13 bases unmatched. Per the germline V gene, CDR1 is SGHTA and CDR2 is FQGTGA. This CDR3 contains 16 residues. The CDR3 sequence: CASSPQGAKTQNEQFF. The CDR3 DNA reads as TGTGCCAGCAGCCCCCAGGGGGCAAAAACGCAGAATGAGCAGTTCTTC.

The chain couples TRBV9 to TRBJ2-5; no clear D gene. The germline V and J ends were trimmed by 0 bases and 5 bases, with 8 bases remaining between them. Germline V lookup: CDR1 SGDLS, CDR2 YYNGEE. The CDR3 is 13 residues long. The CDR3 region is CASSVADRETQYF. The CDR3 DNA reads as TGTGCCAGCAGCGTAGCAGACCGGGAGACCCAGTACTTC.

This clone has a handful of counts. The CDR3 is CASGSSTSPLHF. The CDR3 bases are TGTGCCTCGGGCAGCTCGACTTCACCCCTCCACTTT. The V gene is TRBV28, the J gene TRBJ1-6; D unclear. This CDR3 is built from 12 residues. V was pared by 11 bases and J by 9 bases, with 14 bases between. The V gene's germline CDR1 is MDHEN and CDR2 SYDVKM.

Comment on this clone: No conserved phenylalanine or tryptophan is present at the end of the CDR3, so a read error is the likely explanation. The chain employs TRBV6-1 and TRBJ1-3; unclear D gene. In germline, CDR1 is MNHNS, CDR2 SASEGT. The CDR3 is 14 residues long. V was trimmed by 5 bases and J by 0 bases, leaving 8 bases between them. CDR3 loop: CASSQLVSGNTIYS. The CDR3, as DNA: TGTGCCAGCAGTCAACTGGTCTCTGGAAACACCATATATTCT.